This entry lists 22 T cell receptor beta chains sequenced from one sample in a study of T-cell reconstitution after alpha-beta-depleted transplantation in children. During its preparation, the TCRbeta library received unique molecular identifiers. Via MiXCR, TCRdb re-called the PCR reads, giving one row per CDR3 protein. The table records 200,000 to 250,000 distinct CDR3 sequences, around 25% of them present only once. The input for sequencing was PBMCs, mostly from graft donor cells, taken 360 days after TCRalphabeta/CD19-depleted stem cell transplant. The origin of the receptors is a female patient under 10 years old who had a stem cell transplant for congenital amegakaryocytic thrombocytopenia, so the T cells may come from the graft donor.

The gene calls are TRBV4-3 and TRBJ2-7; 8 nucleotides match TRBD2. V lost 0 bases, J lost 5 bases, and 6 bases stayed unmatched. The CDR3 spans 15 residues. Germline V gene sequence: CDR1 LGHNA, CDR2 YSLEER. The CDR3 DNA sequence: TGCGCCAGCAGCCAAGAACGGGAGGGCCTCCACGAGCAGTACTTC. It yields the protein CASSQEREGLHEQYF.

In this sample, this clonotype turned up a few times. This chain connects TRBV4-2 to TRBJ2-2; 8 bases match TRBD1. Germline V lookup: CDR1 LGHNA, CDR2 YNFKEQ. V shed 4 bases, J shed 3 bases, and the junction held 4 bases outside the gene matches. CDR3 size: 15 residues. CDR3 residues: CASSPPDRDTGELFF. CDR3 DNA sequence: TGTGCCAGCAGCCCGCCGGACAGGGACACCGGGGAGCTGTTTTTT.

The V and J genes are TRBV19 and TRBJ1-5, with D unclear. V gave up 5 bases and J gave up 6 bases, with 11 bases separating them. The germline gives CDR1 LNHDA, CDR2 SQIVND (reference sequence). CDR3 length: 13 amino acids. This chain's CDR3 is CASSQLGSQPQHF. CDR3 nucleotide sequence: TGTGCCAGTAGTCAATTAGGGAGTCAGCCCCAGCATTTT.

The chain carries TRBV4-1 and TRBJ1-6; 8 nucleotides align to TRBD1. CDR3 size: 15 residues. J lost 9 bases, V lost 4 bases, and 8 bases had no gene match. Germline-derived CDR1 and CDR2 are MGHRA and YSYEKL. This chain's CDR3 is CASSLTGVKTSPLHF. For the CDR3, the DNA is TGCGCCAGCAGCCTGACAGGGGTAAAGACTTCACCCCTCCACTTT.

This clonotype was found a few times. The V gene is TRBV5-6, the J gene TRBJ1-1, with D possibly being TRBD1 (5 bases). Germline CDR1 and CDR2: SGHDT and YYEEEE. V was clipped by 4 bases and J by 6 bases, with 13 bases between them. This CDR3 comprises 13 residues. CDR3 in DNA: TGTGCCAGCAGCCCGGGGGTGGTAGCTGAAGCTTTCTTT. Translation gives CASSPGVVAEAFF.

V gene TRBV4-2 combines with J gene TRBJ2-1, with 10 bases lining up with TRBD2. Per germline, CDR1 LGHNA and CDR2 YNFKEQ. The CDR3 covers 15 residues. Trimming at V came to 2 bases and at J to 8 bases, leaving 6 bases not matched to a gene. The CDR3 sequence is CASSQQAGGWDEQFF. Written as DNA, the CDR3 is TGTGCCAGCAGCCAACAAGCGGGAGGGTGGGATGAGCAGTTCTTC.

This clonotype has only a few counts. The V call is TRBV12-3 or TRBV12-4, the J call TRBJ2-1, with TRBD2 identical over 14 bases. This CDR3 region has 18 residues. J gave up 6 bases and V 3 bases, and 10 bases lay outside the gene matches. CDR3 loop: CASSFSRTSGRRVNEQFF. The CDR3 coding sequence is TGTGCCAGCAGTTTTAGCCGGACTAGCGGGAGGAGGGTCAATGAGCAGTTCTTC.

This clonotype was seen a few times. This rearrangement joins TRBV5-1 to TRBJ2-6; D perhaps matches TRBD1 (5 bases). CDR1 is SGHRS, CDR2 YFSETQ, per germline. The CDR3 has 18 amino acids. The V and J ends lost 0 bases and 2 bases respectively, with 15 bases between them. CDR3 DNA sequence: TGCGCCAGCAGCTTGGAGGCCTACAGGAGAACTGGGGCCAACGTCCTGACTTTC. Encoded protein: CASSLEAYRRTGANVLTF. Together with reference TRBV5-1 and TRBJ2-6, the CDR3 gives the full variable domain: KAGVTQTPRYLIKTRGQQVTLSCSPISGHRSVSWYQQTPGQGLQFLFEYFSETQRNKGNFPGRFSGRQFSNSRSEMNVSTLELGDSALYLCASSLEAYRRTGANVLTFGAGSRLTVL.

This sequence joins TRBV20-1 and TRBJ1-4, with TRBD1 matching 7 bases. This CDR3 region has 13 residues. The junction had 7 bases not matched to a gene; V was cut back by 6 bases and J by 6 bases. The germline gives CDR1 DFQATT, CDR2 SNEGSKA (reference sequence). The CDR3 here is CSASGTADEKLFF. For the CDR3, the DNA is TGCAGTGCATCCGGGACAGCGGATGAAAAACTGTTTTTT.

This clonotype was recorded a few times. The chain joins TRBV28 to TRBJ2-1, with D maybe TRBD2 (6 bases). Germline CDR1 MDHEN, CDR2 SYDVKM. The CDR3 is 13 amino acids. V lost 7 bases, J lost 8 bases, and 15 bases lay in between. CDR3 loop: CASNLWGVDEQFF. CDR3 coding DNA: TGTGCCAGCAACCTTTGGGGGGTCGATGAGCAGTTCTTC.

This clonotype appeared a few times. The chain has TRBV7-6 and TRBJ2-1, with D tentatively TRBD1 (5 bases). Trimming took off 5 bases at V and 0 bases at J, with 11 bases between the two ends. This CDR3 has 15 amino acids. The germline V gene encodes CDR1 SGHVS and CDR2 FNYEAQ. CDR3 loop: CASSPRVTSYNEQFF. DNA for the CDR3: TGTGCCAGCAGCCCCAGGGTTACCTCCTACAATGAGCAGTTCTTC.

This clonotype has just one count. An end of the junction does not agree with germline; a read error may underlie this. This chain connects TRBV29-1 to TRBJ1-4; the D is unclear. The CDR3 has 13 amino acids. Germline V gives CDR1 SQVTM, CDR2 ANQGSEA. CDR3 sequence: CSVQDWKSEKLFF. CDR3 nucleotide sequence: TGCAGCGTTCAAGACTGGAAGTCTGAAAAACTGTTTTTT. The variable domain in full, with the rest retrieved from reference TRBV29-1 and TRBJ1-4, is SAVISQKPSRDICQRGTSLTIQCQVDSQVTMMFWYRQQPGQSLTLIATANQGSEATYESGFVIDKFPISRPNLTFSTLTVSNMSPEDSSIYLCSVQDWKSEKLFFGSGTQLSVL.

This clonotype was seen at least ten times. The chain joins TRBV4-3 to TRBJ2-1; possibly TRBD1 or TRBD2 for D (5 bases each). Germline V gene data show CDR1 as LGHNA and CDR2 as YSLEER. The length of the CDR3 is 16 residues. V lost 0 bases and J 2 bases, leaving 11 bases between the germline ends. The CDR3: CASSQDTGLAYNEQFF. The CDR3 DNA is TGCGCCAGCAGCCAAGACACGGGGCTAGCCTACAATGAGCAGTTCTTC.

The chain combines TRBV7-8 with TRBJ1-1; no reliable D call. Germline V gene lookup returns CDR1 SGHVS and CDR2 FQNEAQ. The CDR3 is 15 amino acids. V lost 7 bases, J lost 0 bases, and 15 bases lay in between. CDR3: CASTLGRNLNTEAFF. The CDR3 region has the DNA TGTGCCAGCACCCTTGGCAGAAACCTGAACACTGAAGCTTTCTTT.

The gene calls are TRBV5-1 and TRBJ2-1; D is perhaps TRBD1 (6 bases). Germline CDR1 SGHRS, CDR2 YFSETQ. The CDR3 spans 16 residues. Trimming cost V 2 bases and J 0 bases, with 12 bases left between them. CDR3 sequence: CASSFTGSPSYNEQFF. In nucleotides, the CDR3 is TGCGCCAGCAGCTTTACAGGGTCCCCCTCCTACAATGAGCAGTTCTTC.

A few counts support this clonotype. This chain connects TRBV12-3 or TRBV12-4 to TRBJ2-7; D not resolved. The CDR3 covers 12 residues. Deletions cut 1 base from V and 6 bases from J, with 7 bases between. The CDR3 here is CASSLGLGEQYF. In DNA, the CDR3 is TGTGCCAGCAGTTTAGGGCTAGGCGAGCAGTACTTC.

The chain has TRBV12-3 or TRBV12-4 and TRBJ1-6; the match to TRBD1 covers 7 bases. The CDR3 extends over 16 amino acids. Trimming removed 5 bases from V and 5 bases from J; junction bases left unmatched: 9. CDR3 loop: CASSPSRGSNNSPLHF. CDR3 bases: TGTGCCAGCAGTCCCTCCAGGGGGTCGAATAATTCACCCCTCCACTTT.

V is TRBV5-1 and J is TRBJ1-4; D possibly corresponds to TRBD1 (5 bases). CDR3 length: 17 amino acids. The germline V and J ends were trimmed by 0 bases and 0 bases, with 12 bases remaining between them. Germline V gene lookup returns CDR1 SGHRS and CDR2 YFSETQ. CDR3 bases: TGCGCCAGCAGCTTGGTCGGGGGTCTCGCAACTAATGAAAAACTGTTTTTT. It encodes CASSLVGGLATNEKLFF.

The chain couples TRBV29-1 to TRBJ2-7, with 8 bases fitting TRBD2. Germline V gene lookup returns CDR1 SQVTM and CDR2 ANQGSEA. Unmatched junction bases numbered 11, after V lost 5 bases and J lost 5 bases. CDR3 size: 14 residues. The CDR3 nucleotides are TGCAGCGTTCTCCCGGGGGGGTCCATCAACGAGCAGTACTTC. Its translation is CSVLPGGSINEQYF.

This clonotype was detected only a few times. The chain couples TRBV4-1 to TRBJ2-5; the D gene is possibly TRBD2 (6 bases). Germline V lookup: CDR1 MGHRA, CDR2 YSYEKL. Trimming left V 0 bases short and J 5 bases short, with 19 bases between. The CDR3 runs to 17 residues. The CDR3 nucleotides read TGCGCCAGCAGCCAAGATCCCCCGGGGGTAACTTTTGAGACCCAGTACTTC. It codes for CASSQDPPGVTFETQYF.

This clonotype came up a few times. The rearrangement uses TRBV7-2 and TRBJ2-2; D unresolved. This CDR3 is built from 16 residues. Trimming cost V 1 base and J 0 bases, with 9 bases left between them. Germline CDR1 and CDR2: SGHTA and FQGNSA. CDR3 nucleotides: TGTGCCAGCAGCTTAGTCGGTCCGACGAACACCGGGGAGCTGTTTTTT. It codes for CASSLVGPTNTGELFF.

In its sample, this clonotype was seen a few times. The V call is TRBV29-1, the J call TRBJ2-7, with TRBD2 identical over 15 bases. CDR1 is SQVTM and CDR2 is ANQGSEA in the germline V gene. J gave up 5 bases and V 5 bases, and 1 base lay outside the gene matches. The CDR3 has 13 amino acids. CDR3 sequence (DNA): TGCAGCGTTCGGACTAGCGGGAGGGACGAGCAGTACTTC. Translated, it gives CSVRTSGRDEQYF.